This paragraph covers one T cell receptor (beta chain) sequence. The source of the sample is a study of blood T cell repertoires in COVID-19. Germline V gene sequence: CDR1 SNHLY, CDR2 FYNNEI. J lost 6 bases, V lost 7 bases, and 6 bases had no gene match. This CDR3 has 14 amino acids. Profiling relied on immunoSEQ multiplex PCR, and the TCRdb table lists in-frame clones only, not all of them. The sample has 100,000 to 150,000 clones; roughly 83% are singletons. The sequence derives from a woman in her 50s with acute or convalescent COVID-19. The J gene is TRBJ1-5, the V gene TRBV2; 10 nucleotides agree with TRBD1. Input material: peripheral blood. CDR3 sequence: CASTPGQGSQPQHF. CDR3 nucleotide sequence: TGTGCCAGCACCCCGGGACAGGGGTCTCAGCCCCAGCATTTT.